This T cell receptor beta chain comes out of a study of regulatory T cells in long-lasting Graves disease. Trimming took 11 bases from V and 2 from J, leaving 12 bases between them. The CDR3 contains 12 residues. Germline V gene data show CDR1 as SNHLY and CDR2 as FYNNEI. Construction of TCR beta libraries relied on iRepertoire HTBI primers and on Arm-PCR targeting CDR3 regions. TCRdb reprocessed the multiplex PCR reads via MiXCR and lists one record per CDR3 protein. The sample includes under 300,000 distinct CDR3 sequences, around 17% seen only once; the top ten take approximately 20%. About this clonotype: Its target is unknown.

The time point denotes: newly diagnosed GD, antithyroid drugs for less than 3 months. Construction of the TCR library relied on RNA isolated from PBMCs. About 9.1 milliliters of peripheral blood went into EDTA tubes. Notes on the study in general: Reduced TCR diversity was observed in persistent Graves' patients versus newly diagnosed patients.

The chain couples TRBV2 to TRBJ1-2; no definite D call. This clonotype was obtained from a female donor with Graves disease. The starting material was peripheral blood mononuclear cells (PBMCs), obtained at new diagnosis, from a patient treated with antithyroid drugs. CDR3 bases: TGTGCCGATTCGCAGGAAAACTATGGCTACACCTTC. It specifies CADSQENYGYTF.